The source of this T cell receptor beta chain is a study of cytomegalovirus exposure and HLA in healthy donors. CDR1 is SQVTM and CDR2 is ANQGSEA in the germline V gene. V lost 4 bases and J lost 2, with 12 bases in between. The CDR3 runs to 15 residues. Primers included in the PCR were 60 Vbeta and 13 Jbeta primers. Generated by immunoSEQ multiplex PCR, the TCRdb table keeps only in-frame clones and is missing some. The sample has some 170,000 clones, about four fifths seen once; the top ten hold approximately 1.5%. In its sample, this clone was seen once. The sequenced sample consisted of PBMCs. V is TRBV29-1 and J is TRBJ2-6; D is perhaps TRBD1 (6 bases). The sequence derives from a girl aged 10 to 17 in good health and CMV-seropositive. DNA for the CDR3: TGCAGCGTTGGAGGGACAAGTGCTGGGGCCAACGTCCTGACTTTC. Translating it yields CSVGGTSAGANVLTF.